This T cell receptor beta chain was sequenced during a study of cytomegalovirus exposure and HLA in healthy donors. The CDR3 totals 16 residues. V lost 5 bases and J lost 8; bases outside the gene matches: 12. The V gene's germline CDR1 is SGHVS and CDR2 FQNEAQ. Researchers ran the PCR with 60 Vbeta and 13 Jbeta primers. TCRdb's copy holds only in-frame clones and misses some; the assay was immunoSEQ multiplex PCR. The data hold about 160,000 clones, with about 80% observed a single time. Sequenced: PBMCs. The clonotype was recovered from a girl aged 5 to 17 in good health and CMV-seropositive. The V call is TRBV7-8, the J call TRBJ1-4; 9 nucleotides agree with TRBD1. The CDR3 reads CASSVQTGTGNEKLFF. For the CDR3, the DNA is TGTGCCAGCAGCGTACAAACCGGGACAGGGAACGAAAAACTGTTTTTT. The variable domain in full, with the rest retrieved from reference TRBV7-8 and TRBJ1-4, is GAGVSQSPRYKVAKRGQDVALRCDPISGHVSLFWYQQALGQGPEFLTYFQNEAQLDKSGLPSDRFFAERPEGSVSTLKIQRTQQEDSAVYLCASSVQTGTGNEKLFFGSGTQLSVL.